This T cell receptor (beta chain) was recorded in a study of cytomegalovirus exposure and HLA in healthy donors. Looking at the study overall: A preliminary data release comprised 80 million to 95 million unique TCRs obtained from HLA-typed donors.

PCR involved 60 Vbeta and 13 Jbeta primers. Method: immunoSEQ multiplex PCR; TCRdb's copy keeps in-frame clones and lacks some. Found here are roughly 150,000 clones, 82% of them singletons; the top ten hold about 1.4%. Study outcomes and limitations: An analysis was carried out at a later point. It showed that HLA-associated TCR beta chains were more clonally expanded than equally common non-associated chains. The authors listed 164 TCR beta chains as cytomegalovirus-associated. TCR beta sequences reportedly predicted most subjects' HLA-A and HLA-B alleles accurately.

Worth noting for this clone: Its target is unknown.

Per the germline V gene, CDR1 is SGHVS and CDR2 is FQNEAQ. There are 16 residues in the CDR3. Trimming at V came to 4 bases and at J to 2 bases, leaving 8 bases not matched to a gene. This sequence was found in a girl aged 5-17 years in good health and CMV-seropositive. The chain has TRBV7-8 and TRBJ2-3, with 8 bases fitting TRBD2. The source material was PBMCs. CDR3 sequence reads: CASSSNAGGNTDTQYF. The CDR3 DNA follows: TGTGCCAGCAGCTCCAACGCGGGGGGCAACACAGATACGCAGTATTTT.